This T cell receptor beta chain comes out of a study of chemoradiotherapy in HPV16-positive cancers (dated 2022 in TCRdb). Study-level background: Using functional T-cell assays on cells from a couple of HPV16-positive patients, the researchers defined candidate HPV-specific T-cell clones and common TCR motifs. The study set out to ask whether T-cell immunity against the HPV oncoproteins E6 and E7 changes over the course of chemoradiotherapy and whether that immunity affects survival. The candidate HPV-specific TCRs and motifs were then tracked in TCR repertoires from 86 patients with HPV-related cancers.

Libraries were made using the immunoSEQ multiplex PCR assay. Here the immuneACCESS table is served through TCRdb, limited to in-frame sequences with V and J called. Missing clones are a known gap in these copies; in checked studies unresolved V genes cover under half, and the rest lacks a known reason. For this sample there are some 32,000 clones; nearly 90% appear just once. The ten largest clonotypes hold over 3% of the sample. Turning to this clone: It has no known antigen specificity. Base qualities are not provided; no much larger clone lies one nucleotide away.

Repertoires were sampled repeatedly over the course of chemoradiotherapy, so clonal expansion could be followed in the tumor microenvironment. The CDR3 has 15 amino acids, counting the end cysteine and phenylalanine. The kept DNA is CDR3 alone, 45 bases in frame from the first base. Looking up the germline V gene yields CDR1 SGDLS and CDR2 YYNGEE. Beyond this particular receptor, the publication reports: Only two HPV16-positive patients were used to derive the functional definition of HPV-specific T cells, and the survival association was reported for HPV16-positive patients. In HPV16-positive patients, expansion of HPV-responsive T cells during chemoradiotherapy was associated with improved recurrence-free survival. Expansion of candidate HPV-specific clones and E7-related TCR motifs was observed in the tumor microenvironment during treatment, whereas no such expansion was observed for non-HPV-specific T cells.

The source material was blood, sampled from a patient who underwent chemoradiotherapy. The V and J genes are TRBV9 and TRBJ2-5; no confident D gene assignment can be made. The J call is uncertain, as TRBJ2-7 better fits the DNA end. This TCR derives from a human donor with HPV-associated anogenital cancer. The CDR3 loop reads CASSVDPKRSYEQYF. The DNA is TGTGCCAGCAGCGTAGACCCTAAGCGATCCTACGAGCAGTACTTC.